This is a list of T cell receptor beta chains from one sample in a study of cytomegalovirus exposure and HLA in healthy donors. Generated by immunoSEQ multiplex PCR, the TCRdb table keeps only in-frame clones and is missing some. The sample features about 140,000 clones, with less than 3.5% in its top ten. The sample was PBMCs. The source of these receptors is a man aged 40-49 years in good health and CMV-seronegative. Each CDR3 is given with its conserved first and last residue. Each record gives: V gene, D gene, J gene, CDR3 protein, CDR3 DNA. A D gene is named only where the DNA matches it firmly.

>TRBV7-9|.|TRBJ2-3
CASSLGQGSTDTQYF
TGTGCCAGCAGCTTAGGGCAGGGGAGCACAGATACGCAGTATTTT
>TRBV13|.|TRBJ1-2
CASSPGALNNYGYTF
TGTGCCAGCAGCCCAGGGGCGCTCAATAACTATGGCTACACCTTC
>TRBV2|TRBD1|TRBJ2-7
CASKGQGFYEQYF
TGTGCCAGCAAGGGACAGGGGTTTTACGAGCAGTACTTC
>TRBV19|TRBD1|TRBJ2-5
CASSRQGSGETQYF
TGTGCCAGCTCTAGACAGGGGTCGGGAGAGACCCAGTACTTC
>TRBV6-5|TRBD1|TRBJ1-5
CASRTGDQPQHF
TGTGCCAGCAGGACAGGGGATCAGCCCCAGCATTTT
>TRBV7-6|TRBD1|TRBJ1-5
CASSLGQGAYQPQHF
TGTGCCAGCAGCTTGGGACAGGGGGCCTATCAGCCCCAGCATTTT
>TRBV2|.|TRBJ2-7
CASGVTGYEQYF
TGTGCCAGCGGGGTGACAGGCTACGAGCAGTACTTC
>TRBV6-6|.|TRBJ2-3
CAAFSGETDTQYF
TGTGCCGCCTTCTCCGGGGAAACAGATACGCAGTATTTT
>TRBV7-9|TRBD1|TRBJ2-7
CASSRQGSRISYEQYF
TGTGCCAGCAGCCGACAGGGATCCCGGATCTCCTACGAGCAGTACTTC
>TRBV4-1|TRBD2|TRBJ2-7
CASSQGRGGESYEQYF
TGCGCCAGCAGCCAAGGACGGGGGGGCGAGTCCTACGAGCAGTACTTC
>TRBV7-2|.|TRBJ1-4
CASSSSQDSAYEKLFF
TGTGCCAGCAGCTCAAGCCAGGACAGTGCTTATGAAAAACTGTTTTTT
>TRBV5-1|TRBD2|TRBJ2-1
CASSLERGDLGEQFF
TGCGCCAGCAGCTTGGAGCGGGGTGACCTCGGTGAGCAGTTCTTC
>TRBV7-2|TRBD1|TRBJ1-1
CASSLAGQGVNTEAFF
TGTGCCAGCAGCTTAGCCGGACAGGGGGTGAACACTGAAGCTTTCTTT
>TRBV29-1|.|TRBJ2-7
CSVRRVGPPYEQYF
TGCAGCGTTAGAAGGGTGGGGCCCCCCTACGAGCAGTACTTC
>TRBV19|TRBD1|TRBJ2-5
CASSIMGTGTQETQYF
TGTGCCAGTAGTATCATGGGGACAGGGACCCAAGAGACCCAGTACTTC
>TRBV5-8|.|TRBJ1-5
CASRRVDSNQPQHF
TGTGCCAGCAGGCGGGTGGATAGCAATCAGCCCCAGCATTTT
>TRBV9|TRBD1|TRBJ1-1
CASSAGQGFTEAFF
TGTGCCAGCAGCGCCGGACAGGGGTTCACTGAAGCTTTCTTT
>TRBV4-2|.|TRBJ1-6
CASSQEGWGPSPLHF
TGTGCCAGCAGCCAAGAGGGGTGGGGCCCCTCACCCCTCCACTTT
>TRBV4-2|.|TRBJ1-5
CASSQAEGGEPQHF
TGTGCCAGCAGCCAAGCCGAGGGGGGGGAGCCCCAGCATTTT
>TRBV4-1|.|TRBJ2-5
CASSLASWRGQETQYF
TGCGCCAGCAGCCTCGCCAGCTGGCGGGGTCAAGAGACCCAGTACTTC
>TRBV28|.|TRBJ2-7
CASSFSPGQPYEQYF
TGTGCCAGCAGTTTTTCCCCGGGACAACCCTACGAGCAGTACTTC
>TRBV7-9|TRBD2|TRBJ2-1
CASSPGTSGAGSSYNEQFF
TGTGCCAGCAGCCCCGGGACTAGCGGGGCCGGGAGCTCCTACAATGAGCAGTTCTTC
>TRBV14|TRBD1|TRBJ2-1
CASSQVRGRDSLQFF
TGTGCCAGCAGCCAAGTCAGGGGGCGCGATAGTCTGCAGTTCTTC
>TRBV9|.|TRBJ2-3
CASSVVEGAQYF
TGTGCCAGCAGCGTAGTGGAAGGGGCGCAGTATTTT
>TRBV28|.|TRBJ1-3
CASSSGGSSGNTIYF
TGTGCCAGCAGTTCGGGGGGATCCTCTGGAAACACCATATATTTT
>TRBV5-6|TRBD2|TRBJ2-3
CASSLGFRGGPDTQYF
TGTGCCAGCAGCTTGGGTTTTCGGGGGGGACCAGATACGCAGTATTTT
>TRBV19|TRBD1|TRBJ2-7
CASSSSGTGVYEQYF
TGTGCCAGTAGTTCCTCCGGGACAGGAGTCTACGAGCAGTACTTC
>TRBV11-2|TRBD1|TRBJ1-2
CASKGQGGGYTF
TGTGCCAGCAAAGGGCAGGGGGGAGGCTACACCTTC
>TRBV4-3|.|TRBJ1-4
CASSQDWTTPRELFF
TGCGCCAGCAGCCAAGATTGGACGACGCCGAGGGAACTGTTTTTT
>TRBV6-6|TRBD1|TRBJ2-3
CASSYAAGGRDTQYF
TGTGCCAGCAGTTACGCGGCAGGGGGCAGAGATACGCAGTATTTT
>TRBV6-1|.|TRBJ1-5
CASSVPVQPQHF
TGTGCCAGCAGTGTCCCGGTACAGCCCCAGCATTTT
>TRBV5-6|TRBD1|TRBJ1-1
CASRRTGVNTEAFF
TGTGCCAGCAGGAGGACAGGGGTGAACACTGAAGCTTTCTTT
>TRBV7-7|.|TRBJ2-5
CASSVAQGRQETQYF
TGTGCCAGCAGCGTCGCCCAGGGCAGGCAAGAGACCCAGTACTTC
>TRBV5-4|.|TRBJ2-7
CASSLVRGTENYEQYF
TGTGCCAGCAGCTTGGTGCGCGGGACAGAAAACTACGAGCAGTACTTC
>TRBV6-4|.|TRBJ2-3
CASSVTGSDTQYF
TGTGCCAGCAGTGTCACAGGGTCAGATACGCAGTATTTT
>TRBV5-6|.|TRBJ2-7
CASSFGGHEQYF
TGTGCCAGCAGCTTTGGAGGCCACGAGCAGTACTTC
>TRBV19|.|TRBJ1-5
CASSLSNQPQHF
TGTGCCAGTTCCCTTAGCAATCAGCCCCAGCATTTT
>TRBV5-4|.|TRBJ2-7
CASSLAGRGYEQYF
TGTGCCAGCAGCTTGGCCGGCAGGGGTTACGAGCAGTACTTC
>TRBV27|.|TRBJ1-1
CASKRGTEAFF
TGTGCCAGCAAACGAGGTACTGAAGCTTTCTTT
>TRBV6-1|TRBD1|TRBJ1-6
CASSDGTGGSSYNSPLHF
TGTGCCAGCAGTGACGGGACAGGGGGCAGTTCCTATAATTCACCCCTCCACTTT
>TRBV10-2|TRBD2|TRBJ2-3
CASSRGLAEIGDTQYF
TGCGCCAGTTCCCGGGGACTAGCGGAAATCGGAGATACGCAGTATTTT
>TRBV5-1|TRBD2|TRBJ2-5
CASSPVGLAGLQETQYF
TGCGCCAGCAGCCCGGTGGGACTAGCGGGGTTACAAGAGACCCAGTACTTC
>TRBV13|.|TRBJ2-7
CASSGGLEEAHASSYEQYF
TGTGCCAGCAGCGGTGGTTTGGAGGAGGCGCATGCGAGCTCCTACGAGCAGTACTTC
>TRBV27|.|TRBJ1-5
CASSSLLTASKQPQHF
TGTGCCAGCAGTTCCCTCCTCACCGCGAGTAAACAGCCCCAGCATTTT
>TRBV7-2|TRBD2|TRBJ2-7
CASSPGGNEQYF
TGTGCCAGCAGCCCCGGGGGGAACGAGCAGTACTTC
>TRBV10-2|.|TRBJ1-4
CASSTGRRKLFF
TGCGCCAGCAGCACAGGGAGACGAAAACTGTTTTTT
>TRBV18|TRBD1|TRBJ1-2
CASSPRQGGGYTF
TGTGCCAGCTCACCAAGACAGGGCGGAGGCTACACCTTC
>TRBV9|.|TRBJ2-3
CASTAGFSTDTQYF
TGTGCCAGCACTGCAGGCTTTAGCACAGATACGCAGTATTTT
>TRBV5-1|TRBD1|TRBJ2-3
CASSFQGASTDTQYF
TGCGCCAGCAGCTTTCAGGGGGCTAGCACAGATACGCAGTATTTT
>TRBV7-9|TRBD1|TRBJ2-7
CASSSGFGTGIYEQYF
TGTGCCAGCAGCTCCGGTTTCGGGACAGGGATTTACGAGCAGTACTTC
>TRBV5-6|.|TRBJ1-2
CASSSTGLGNYGYTF
TGTGCCAGCAGCTCCACGGGACTGGGAAACTATGGCTACACCTTC
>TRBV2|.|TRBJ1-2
CASSEWSVSLKNGYTF
TGTGCCAGCAGTGAATGGTCAGTTAGCCTCAAGAATGGCTACACCTTC
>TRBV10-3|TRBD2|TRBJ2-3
CAISESPPSGGGDTQYF
TGTGCCATCAGTGAGTCGCCCCCCAGCGGGGGTGGAGATACGCAGTATTTT